This passage covers 14 T cell receptor beta chains from one sample sequenced in a study of tumor-infiltrating lymphocytes in primary liver carcinoma. A primer in the constant region served to generate TCR beta cDNA from about 470 ng of total RNA. Three nested multiplex PCR rounds, a slightly modified ARM-PCR method, built the TCR beta libraries. A C-beta reverse primer was combined with TRBV1-TRBV30 forward primers in the first two PCR rounds, and each round had approximately 10 cycles. TCRdb fed the multiplex PCR reads into MiXCR, producing one record per CDR3 protein. The sample shows 25,000 to 30,000 distinct CDR3 sequences, around 78% of them seen only once. Both RNA and DNA were isolated together from about 19-30 mg of bulk tissue that had not been sorted. The sample consisted of liver tumor tissue from sampling region 3. The subset: tumor region T3, left-lateral pole. These receptors all stem from a man aged 35 to 55 with primary liver carcinoma and hepatitis B virus infection.

With regard to this clonotype: The conserved closing phenylalanine or tryptophan is absent in this CDR3, likely reflecting a read error. The V and J genes are TRBV7-8 and TRBJ2-7; D perhaps matches TRBD2 (7 bases). From germline, CDR1 is SGHVS and CDR2 FQNEAQ. This CDR3 has 15 residues. The DNA of the CDR3 is TGTACCAGCAGCATCGGTGCGGGGGCCGTCTACGAGCAGTACTTA. Its translation is CTSSIGAGAVYEQYL.

In the case of this clonotype: Compared with germline, one end of the junction differs, possibly owing to a read error. The J gene is TRBJ2-7, the V gene TRBV6-5; TRBD2 matches at 9 bases. The germline V gene encodes CDR1 MNHEY and CDR2 SVGAGI. This CDR3 spans 15 amino acids. The CDR3 nucleotides are TGTGCCAGCAGCCCCTCTCCGACTAGCGGATACGAGGAGTACTTC. It codes for CASSPSPTSGYEEYF.

Of note for this clonotype: Sequence at one end of the junction differs from germline and may be a read error. The V and J genes are TRBV4-2 and TRBJ2-3; 7 bases are shared with TRBD1. The CDR3 spans 15 residues. Germline values: CDR1 LGHNA, CDR2 YNFKEQ. The CDR3 nucleotides read TGTGCCAGCAGCCAAGACATAGAGGGGGCAGATACACAGTATTTT. It encodes CASSQDIEGADTQYF.

A word on this clonotype: One end of the junction varies from germline; a read error may be responsible. Here the CDR3 DNA reads TGTGCCACCAGTGATTCCGCCGGGATAAGTTACAATGAACAGTTCTTC. Its protein is CATSDSAGISYNEQFF. The chain is built from TRBV24-1 and TRBJ2-1; D is possibly TRBD2 (5 bases). Germline loops: CDR1 KGHDR, CDR2 SFDVKD. This CDR3 region has 16 residues.

In this sample, this clonotype turned up a few times. Because the CDR3 is missing its conserved closing phenylalanine or tryptophan, this is likely a read error. The DNA is omitted, as the CDR3 cannot be located on it reliably, and the CDR3 follows TCRdb's listing. The chain employs TRBV10-3 and TRBJ2-7; TRBD2, the D gene given by the table, was not confirmed from the DNA. Ends included, the CDR3 has 19 residues. The germline gives CDR1 ENHRY, CDR2 SYGVKD. The CDR3 spells CAITKRSGLAGGFSYEQYL.

Worth noting for this clonotype: One junction end disagrees with the germline gene, perhaps due to a read error. V usage is TRBV10-3 and J usage is TRBJ2-2, with a possible D match to TRBD1 (6 bases). CDR1 ENHRY and CDR2 SYGVKD come from the germline V gene. The CDR3 length is 13 residues. The CDR3, as DNA: TGTGGCATCGAGCGTAGGGACACCGGGGAGCGGTTTTTT. It specifies CGIERRDTGERFF.

This clonotype was counted a few times. Relative to the germline gene, one junction end is altered; a read error may explain this. This rearrangement joins TRBV6-2 or TRBV6-3 to TRBJ1-5; tentatively, D is TRBD1 (5 bases). Germline values: CDR1 MNHEY, CDR2 SVGEGT. The CDR3 covers 15 residues. Here the CDR3 reads CVSILDSYSNQPQHF. The DNA for the CDR3 is TGTGTCAGCATCCTCGACAGTTATAGCAATCAGCCCCAGCATTTT.

The chain uses TRBV5-4 and TRBJ2-7, with a possible D match to TRBD1 (6 bases). The ends were cut back, 0 bases at V and 1 base at J, with 17 bases in the middle. This CDR3 contains 17 residues. Per the germline V gene, CDR1 is SGHNT and CDR2 is YYREEE (reference sequence). CDR3: CASSLGGQAEDSYEQYF. The CDR3 DNA follows: TGTGCCAGCAGCTTGGGGGGACAAGCGGAAGATTCCTACGAGCAGTACTTC. Together with reference TRBV5-4 and TRBJ2-7, the CDR3 gives the full variable domain: ETGVTQSPTHLIKTRGQQVTLRCSSQSGHNTVSWYQQALGQGPQFIFQYYREEENGRGNFPPRFSGLQFPNYSSELNVNALELDDSALYLCASSLGGQAEDSYEQYFGPGTRLTVT.

This clonotype occurred many times. It may be a read error: a sequence one base away is much more abundant. This chain uses TRBV7-9 with TRBJ2-1, with D maybe TRBD2 (5 bases). V was trimmed by 4 bases and J by 2 bases, leaving 9 bases between them. CDR1 and CDR2 (germline): SEHNR, FQNEAQ (reference sequence). This CDR3 comprises 14 residues. CDR3 nucleotides: TGTGCCAGCAGCTCTAGGCGGGCCTACAATGAGCAGTTCTTC. Protein sequence: CASSSRRAYNEQFF.

On this clonotype: One end of the junction is discordant with germline, which a read error may explain. J is TRBJ2-2 and V is TRBV30; possible D gene TRBD2, 6 bases. CDR1 and CDR2 (germline): GTSNPN, SVGIG (reference sequence). CDR3 size: 17 residues. The CDR3 is CAWSVRTKGPNTGELFF. The DNA of the CDR3 is TGCGCCTGGAGTGTACGGACTAAGGGTCCGAACACCGGGGAGCTGTTTTTT.

In its sample, this clonotype ranks as large. The rearrangement uses TRBV12-3 or TRBV12-4 and TRBJ2-4; D gene uncertain. V lost 3 bases and J lost 5, with 5 bases in between. This CDR3 region has 12 residues. This chain's CDR3 is CASSLSQNIQYF. CDR3 coding DNA: TGTGCCAGCAGTTTGTCCCAAAACATTCAGTACTTC.

With regard to this clonotype: A much larger clone differs from this one at a single base, so this may be a read error. Here the CDR3 DNA reads TGCAGTACTAGTATACAGCGGGCTATCAATGAGCAGTTCTTC. Translated, it gives CSTSIQRAINEQFF. The genes are TRBV20-1 and TRBJ2-1, with D possibly matching TRBD2 (6 bases). CDR3 length equals 14 residues. Germline V gene sequence: CDR1 DFQATT, CDR2 SNEGSKA (reference sequence).

In the case of this clonotype: At one end, the junction sequence differs from germline, possibly due to a read error. V is TRBV5-1 and J is TRBJ2-3; maybe TRBD2 (6 bases). CDR1 is SGHRS, CDR2 YFSETQ, per germline. This CDR3 is built from 16 residues. For the CDR3, the DNA is TGCACCAGCAGCTTGGGAACGGGGGAATGGGGAGATACGCAGTATTTT. This sequence encodes CTSSLGTGEWGDTQYF.

This clonotype was detected many times. The chain links TRBV25-1 to TRBJ2-1; 9 bases are a match to TRBD1. V trimming: 2 bases; J trimming: 1 base; junction bases outside the gene matches: 3. Germline CDR1 reads MGHDK; CDR2 reads SYGVNS. The CDR3 length is 16 residues. The CDR3 region has the DNA TGTGCCAGCAGTGAAACAGGGGGCGAGTCCTACAATGAGCAGTTCTTC. It specifies CASSETGGESYNEQFF.